A single sample gave rise to the 24 T cell receptor beta chains below, sequenced in a study of blood T cell repertoires in COVID-19. Method: immunoSEQ multiplex PCR; TCRdb's copy keeps in-frame clones and lacks some. The table records over 400,000 clones, over 75% of them present only once. The source material was peripheral blood. Receptors were obtained from a human donor in a cohort sampled during active COVID-19.

The chain recombines TRBV18 with TRBJ2-1; TRBD2 aligns across 10 bases. J was trimmed by 1 base and V by 0 bases; bases with no gene match: 9. This CDR3 is 19 amino acids long. Germline-derived CDR1 and CDR2 are KGHSH and LQKENI. DNA of the CDR3: TGTGCCAGCTCACCACCGAATCTAGCGGGAGATGTATCCTACAATGAGCAGTTCTTC. Amino acids: CASSPPNLAGDVSYNEQFF.

V gene TRBV18 combines with J gene TRBJ2-7; 9 bases fit TRBD1. The J segment lost 5 bases and the V segment lost 3 bases, leaving 8 bases of the junction unmatched. The CDR3 is 15 residues long. Germline loops: CDR1 KGHSH, CDR2 LQKENI. The CDR3 region is CASSPTGQGGNEQYF. The CDR3 region has the DNA TGTGCCAGCTCACCGACGGGACAGGGTGGAAACGAGCAGTACTTC.

The genes are TRBV5-1 and TRBJ2-5, with a possible D match to TRBD1 (6 bases). This CDR3 has 14 amino acids. Per germline, CDR1 SGHRS and CDR2 YFSETQ. V lost 1 base and J 3 bases, leaving 10 bases between the germline ends. The CDR3: CASSLSWTEETQYF. CDR3 nucleotides: TGCGCCAGCAGCTTGTCTTGGACAGAAGAGACCCAGTACTTC.

V gene TRBV29-1 combines with J gene TRBJ2-1; 7 nucleotides match TRBD2. With 4 bases clipped from V and 9 bases from J, the junction kept 9 bases outside the gene matches. The CDR3 extends over 13 amino acids. Germline-derived CDR1 and CDR2 are SQVTM and ANQGSEA. The CDR3 is CSVGASGLTEQFF. DNA for the CDR3: TGCAGCGTTGGGGCTAGCGGCTTGACTGAGCAGTTCTTC.

This sequence joins TRBV5-4 and TRBJ2-1; D uncertain. Germline V gives CDR1 SGHNT, CDR2 YYREEE (reference sequence). The CDR3 spans 12 residues. The V end lost 0 bases, the J end lost 9 bases, and 7 bases lay between the germline ends. In nucleotides, the CDR3 is TGTGCCAGCAGCTTGGCCGCAGTTGAGCAGTTCTTC. Its protein product is CASSLAAVEQFF.

This chain uses TRBV6-2 or TRBV6-3 with TRBJ1-6; D is ambiguous. The V gene lost 6 bases and the J gene lost 10 bases, with 22 bases spanning the gap. In germline, CDR1 is MNHEY, CDR2 SVGEGT. This CDR3 has 16 amino acids. The CDR3 loop reads CASSRGFDSTHSPLHF. In DNA, the CDR3 is TGTGCCAGCAGCCGCGGGTTCGACTCCACGCACTCACCCCTCCACTTT.

Only a few counts were recorded for this clone. The genes are TRBV29-1 and TRBJ1-2; 9 bases fit TRBD1. Germline CDR1 reads SQVTM; CDR2 reads ANQGSEA. V trimming: 6 bases; J trimming: 4 bases; junction bases outside the gene matches: 12. The CDR3 contains 15 residues. In DNA form, the CDR3 reads TGCAGCGTAGCGGGACAGGGAATCAGTGGCTATGGCTACACCTTC. Residues: CSVAGQGISGYGYTF.

The V call is TRBV3-1 (or the pseudogene TRBV3-2), the J call TRBJ1-3; D gene ambiguous. Trimming shortened V by 3 bases and J by 4 bases, and 19 bases separated the two germline ends. Per germline, CDR1 LGHDT and CDR2 YNNKEL (reference sequence). The CDR3 sequence is 17 residues long. CDR3 in amino acids: CASSHLSPHTGGNTIYF. The CDR3 DNA follows: TGTGCCAGCAGCCACTTATCCCCGCACACGGGAGGAAACACCATATATTTT.

This clone was counted between two and nine times. This chain links TRBV4-3 with TRBJ2-7; TRBD2 matches 12 bases. Germline V lookup: CDR1 LGHNA, CDR2 YSLEER. The J segment lost 0 bases and the V segment lost 4 bases, leaving 10 bases of the junction unmatched. The CDR3 spans 18 residues. As DNA, the CDR3 is TGCGCCAGCAGCCCGAGTGGGCTAGCGGGGGGGAGCTCCTACGAGCAGTACTTC. Translated, it gives CASSPSGLAGGSSYEQYF.

This clone was recorded only once. The rearrangement links TRBV7-3 to TRBJ2-2; 7 positions match TRBD1. Germline values: CDR1 SGHTA, CDR2 FQGTGA. This CDR3 has 16 residues. V gave up 5 bases and J gave up 4 bases; unmatched junction bases: 10. CDR3 coding DNA: TGTGCCAGCAGCGCGGCCGGGACAGTATTCACCGGGGAGCTGTTTTTT. This sequence encodes CASSAAGTVFTGELFF.

This clone was found a few times. V usage is TRBV11-2 and J usage is TRBJ2-7; no definite D call. V lost 1 base to trimming and J lost 6 bases, with 10 bases between them. CDR1 is SGHAT and CDR2 is FQNNGV in the germline V gene. The CDR3 covers 13 residues. The CDR3 sequence is CASSLGGGIEQYF. The CDR3 DNA reads TGTGCCAGCAGCTTAGGCGGCGGTATCGAGCAGTACTTC.

The chain uses TRBV13 and TRBJ2-5; D is perhaps TRBD2 (6 bases). Germline V gives CDR1 PRHDT, CDR2 FYEKMQ (reference sequence). Trimming took off 2 bases at V and 1 base at J, with 17 bases between the two ends. This CDR3 has 17 residues. The chain's CDR3 is CASSLIIGEVGQETQYF. The CDR3 region has the DNA TGTGCCAGCAGCTTAATAATAGGGGAGGTGGGCCAAGAGACCCAGTACTTC.

This clone came up once. V is TRBV29-1 and J is TRBJ1-1, with TRBD1 as a possible D gene (6 bases). Per germline, CDR1 SQVTM and CDR2 ANQGSEA. The V end lost 6 bases, the J end lost 3 bases, and 14 bases lay between the germline ends. The CDR3 covers 13 residues. CDR3 in DNA: TGCAGCGTCCTCAGGGGTGGGGACACTGAAGCTTTCTTT. It translates to CSVLRGGDTEAFF.

Note on this clone: Sequence at one end of the junction differs from germline and may be a read error. V is TRBV5-5 and J is TRBJ1-1; D perhaps matches TRBD1 (5 bases). The CDR3 covers 15 residues. Germline V CDR1 and CDR2: SGHKS, YYEKEE (reference sequence). The CDR3 is CAGRTLEIMNTEAFF. CDR3 DNA: TGTGCCGGCAGGACACTTGAGATTATGAACACTGAAGCTTTCTTT.

The gene calls are TRBV27 and TRBJ2-7, with 7 bases matching TRBD1. CDR1 is MNHEY and CDR2 is SMNVEV in the germline V gene (reference sequence). The J segment lost 6 bases and the V segment lost 1 base, leaving 12 bases of the junction unmatched. This CDR3 contains 16 residues. For the CDR3, the DNA is TGTGCCAGCAGTTTATTCCTGGGGACAGCACCGTTCGAGCAGTACTTC. Protein sequence: CASSLFLGTAPFEQYF.

The J gene is TRBJ1-1, the V gene TRBV6-5; no reliable D call. Trimming cost V 2 bases and J 0 bases, with 7 bases left between them. Germline V gives CDR1 MNHEY, CDR2 SVGAGI. The CDR3 runs to 14 residues. CDR3 protein: CASSYEAVNTEAFF. CDR3 DNA: TGTGCCAGCAGTTACGAGGCGGTGAACACTGAAGCTTTCTTT.

The chain joins TRBV7-9 to TRBJ2-2; TRBD1 matches 10 bases. The ends lost 7 bases at V and 6 bases at J; junction bases unmatched: 8. This CDR3 has 15 residues. CDR1 and CDR2 from the germline V gene are SEHNR and FQNEAQ (reference sequence). The CDR3 nucleotides are TGTGCCAGCAACCCGGGGACAGGGGCCGCCGGGGAGCTGTTTTTT. It translates to CASNPGTGAAGELFF.

The J gene is TRBJ2-6, the V gene TRBV19; maybe TRBD1 (6 bases). The CDR3 sequence is 16 residues long. In germline, CDR1 is LNHDA, CDR2 SQIVND (reference sequence). Trimming stripped 6 bases from V and 1 base from J, with 13 bases between. CDR3 sequence reads: CASRDRELSGANVLTF. CDR3 nucleotide sequence: TGTGCCAGTAGGGACAGAGAACTTTCTGGGGCCAACGTCCTGACTTTC.

The chain employs TRBV6-1 and TRBJ2-1; tentatively, D is TRBD2 (7 bases). Germline V lookup: CDR1 MNHNS, CDR2 SASEGT. V gave up 0 bases and J gave up 9 bases, with 15 bases separating them. The CDR3 covers 15 residues. CDR3 sequence: CASSEAQQRGGEQFF. CDR3 in DNA: TGTGCCAGCAGTGAAGCCCAGCAGAGGGGGGGTGAGCAGTTCTTC.

This clone has only one observation. The CDR3 nucleotides read TGTGCCAGCAGCTACACCGGGACACAGGGAAACACCATATATTTT. Encoded protein: CASSYTGTQGNTIYF. The chain links TRBV7-9 to TRBJ1-3; tentatively, D is TRBD1 (6 bases). Trimming removed 4 bases at V and 4 bases at J, with 14 bases between. The length of the CDR3 is 15 residues. Germline assignment: CDR1 SEHNR and CDR2 FQNEAQ (reference sequence). The whole variable domain, filled in from reference TRBV7-9 and TRBJ1-3, reads DTGVSQNPRHKITKRGQNVTFRCDPISEHNRLYWYRQTLGQGPEFLTYFQNEAQLEKSRLLSDRFSAERPKGSFSTLEIQRTEQGDSAMYLCASSYTGTQGNTIYFGEGSWLTVV.

The chain is built from TRBV29-1 and TRBJ2-2, with D possibly matching TRBD1 (6 bases). Germline V CDR1 and CDR2: SQVTM, ANQGSEA. V lost 7 bases, J lost 1 base, and 16 bases lay in between. The CDR3 totals 15 residues. The CDR3: CSGLSPGQNTGELFF. In DNA, the CDR3 is TGCAGCGGACTTTCCCCGGGACAGAACACCGGGGAGCTGTTTTTT.

The sample holds one count of this clone. The V gene is TRBV5-1, the J gene TRBJ2-1, with D possibly TRBD2 on 5 matching bases. The CDR3 has 15 residues. The germline CDR1 and CDR2 sequences are SGHRS and YFSETQ. With 4 bases removed from V and 10 bases from J, the gap between germline ends came to 21 bases. CDR3 in amino acids: CASSPSDFAPREQFF. The CDR3 coding sequence is TGCGCCAGCAGCCCGTCGGACTTCGCCCCGAGGGAGCAGTTCTTC.

The chain is built from TRBV5-1 and TRBJ1-1; D is unclear. Germline V gene data show CDR1 as SGHRS and CDR2 as YFSETQ. The CDR3 extends over 14 amino acids. Trimming stripped 0 bases from V and 5 bases from J, with 11 bases between. CDR3 sequence (DNA): TGCGCCAGCAGCTTGGAGGAGGTTAGAACTGAAGCTTTCTTT. It yields the protein CASSLEEVRTEAFF. Filled out from reference TRBV5-1 and TRBJ1-1, the complete variable domain reads KAGVTQTPRYLIKTRGQQVTLSCSPISGHRSVSWYQQTPGQGLQFLFEYFSETQRNKGNFPGRFSGRQFSNSRSEMNVSTLELGDSALYLCASSLEEVRTEAFFGQGTRLTVV.

The J gene is TRBJ2-1, the V gene TRBV18; 11 nucleotides agree with TRBD1. In germline, CDR1 is KGHSH, CDR2 LQKENI. After removal of 6 bases from V and 8 bases from J, the junction contained 18 bases not matched to a gene. The CDR3 sequence is 18 residues long. CDR3 in amino acids: CASSPLGPGTGGSDEQFF. The CDR3 coding sequence is TGTGCCAGCTCCCCCTTGGGCCCCGGGACAGGGGGTAGTGATGAGCAGTTCTTC.